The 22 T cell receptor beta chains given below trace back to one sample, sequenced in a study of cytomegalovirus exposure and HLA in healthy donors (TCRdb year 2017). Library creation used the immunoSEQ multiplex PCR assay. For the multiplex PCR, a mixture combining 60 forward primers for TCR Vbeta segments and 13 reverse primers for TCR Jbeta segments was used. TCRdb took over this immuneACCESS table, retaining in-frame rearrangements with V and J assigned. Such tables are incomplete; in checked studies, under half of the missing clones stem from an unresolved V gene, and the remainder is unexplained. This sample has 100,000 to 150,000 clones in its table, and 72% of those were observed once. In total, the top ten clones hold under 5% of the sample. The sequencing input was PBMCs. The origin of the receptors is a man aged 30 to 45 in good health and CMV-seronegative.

CDR3 bases: TGTGCCAGCAGAGATACAGGGGGCGCGACCCTCTACGAGCAGTACTTC. Amino acids: CASRDTGGATLYEQYF. The rearrangement joins TRBV28 to TRBJ2-7; 9 nucleotides agree with TRBD1. With 6 bases clipped from V and 3 bases from J, the junction kept 12 bases outside the gene matches. The CDR3 is 16 amino acids. Germline V lookup: CDR1 MDHEN, CDR2 SYDVKM.

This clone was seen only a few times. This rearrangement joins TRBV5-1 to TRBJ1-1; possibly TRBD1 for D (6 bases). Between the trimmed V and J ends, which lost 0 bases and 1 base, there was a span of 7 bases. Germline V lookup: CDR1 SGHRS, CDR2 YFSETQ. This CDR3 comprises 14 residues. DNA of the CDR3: TGCGCCAGCAGCTTGGTACAGGGGAACACTGAAGCTTTCTTT. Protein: CASSLVQGNTEAFF.

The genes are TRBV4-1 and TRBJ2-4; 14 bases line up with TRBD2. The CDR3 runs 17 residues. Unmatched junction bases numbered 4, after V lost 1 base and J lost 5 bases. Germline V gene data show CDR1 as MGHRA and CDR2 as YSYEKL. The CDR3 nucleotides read TGCGCCAGCAGCCAAGCTGCGGGACTAGCGGGGGAAAACATTCAGTACTTC. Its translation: CASSQAAGLAGENIQYF.

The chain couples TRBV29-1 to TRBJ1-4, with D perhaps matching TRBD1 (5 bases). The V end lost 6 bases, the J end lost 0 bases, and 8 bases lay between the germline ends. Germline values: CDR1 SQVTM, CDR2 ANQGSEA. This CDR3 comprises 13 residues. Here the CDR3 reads CSVGDSTNEKLFF. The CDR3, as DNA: TGCAGCGTCGGGGACTCAACTAATGAAAAACTGTTTTTT.

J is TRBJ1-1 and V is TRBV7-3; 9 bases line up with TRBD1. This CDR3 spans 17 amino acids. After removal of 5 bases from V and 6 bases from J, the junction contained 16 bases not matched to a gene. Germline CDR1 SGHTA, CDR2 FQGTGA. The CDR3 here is CASSLQGAVIQSPEAFF. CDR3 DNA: TGTGCCAGCAGCCTACAGGGGGCTGTGATTCAAAGCCCTGAAGCTTTCTTT.

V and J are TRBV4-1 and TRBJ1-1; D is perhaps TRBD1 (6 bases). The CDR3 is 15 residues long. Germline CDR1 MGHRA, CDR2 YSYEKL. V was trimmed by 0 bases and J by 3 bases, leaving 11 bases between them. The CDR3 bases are TGCGCCAGCAGCCAAGAAACAGGGTTCGACACTGAAGCTTTCTTT. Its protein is CASSQETGFDTEAFF.

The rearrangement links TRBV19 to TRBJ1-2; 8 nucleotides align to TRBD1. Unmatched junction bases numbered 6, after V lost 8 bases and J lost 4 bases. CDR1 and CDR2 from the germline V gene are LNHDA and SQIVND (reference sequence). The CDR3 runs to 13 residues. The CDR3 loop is CASGYRGSYGYTF. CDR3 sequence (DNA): TGTGCCAGTGGTTACAGGGGGAGCTATGGCTACACCTTC.

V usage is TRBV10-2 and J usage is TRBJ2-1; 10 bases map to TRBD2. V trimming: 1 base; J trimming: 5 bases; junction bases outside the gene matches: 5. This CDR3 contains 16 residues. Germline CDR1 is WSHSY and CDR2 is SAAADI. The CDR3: CASSELSGGDNNEQFF. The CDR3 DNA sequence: TGCGCCAGCAGTGAGTTAAGCGGGGGGGACAACAATGAGCAGTTCTTC.

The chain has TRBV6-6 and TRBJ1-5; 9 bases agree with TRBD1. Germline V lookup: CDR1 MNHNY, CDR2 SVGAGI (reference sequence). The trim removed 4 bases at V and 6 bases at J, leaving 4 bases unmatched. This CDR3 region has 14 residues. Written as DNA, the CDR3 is TGTGCCAGCAGTTGGGACAGGGCGAGTCAGCCCCAGCATTTT. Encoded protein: CASSWDRASQPQHF.

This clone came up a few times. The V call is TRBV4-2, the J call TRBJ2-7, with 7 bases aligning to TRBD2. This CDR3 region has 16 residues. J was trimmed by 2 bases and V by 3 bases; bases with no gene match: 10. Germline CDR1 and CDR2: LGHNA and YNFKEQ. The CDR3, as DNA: TGTGCCAGCAGCCACTACTTTCTAGCGGATACCTACGAGCAGTACTTC. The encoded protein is CASSHYFLADTYEQYF.

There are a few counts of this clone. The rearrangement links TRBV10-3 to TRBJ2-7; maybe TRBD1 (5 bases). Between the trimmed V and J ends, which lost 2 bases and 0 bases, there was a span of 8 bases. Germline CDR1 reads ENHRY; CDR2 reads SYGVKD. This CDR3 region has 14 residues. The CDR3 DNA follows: TGTGCCATCAGTGAGAGCAGGGACTCCTACGAGCAGTACTTC. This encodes CAISESRDSYEQYF.

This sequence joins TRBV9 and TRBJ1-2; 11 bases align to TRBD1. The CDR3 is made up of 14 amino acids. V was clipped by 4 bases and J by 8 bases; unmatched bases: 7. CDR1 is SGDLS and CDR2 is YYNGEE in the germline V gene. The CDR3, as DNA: TGTGCCAGCAGCCCCCGGACAGGGGGCATCGGCTACACCTTC. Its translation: CASSPRTGGIGYTF. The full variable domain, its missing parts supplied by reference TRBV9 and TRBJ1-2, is DSGVTQTPKHLITATGQRVTLRCSPRSGDLSVYWYQQSLDQGLQFLIQYYNGEERAKGNILERFSAQQFPDLHSELNLSSLELGDSALYFCASSPRTGGIGYTFGSGTRLTVV.

The CDR3 sequence: CASSARTGGEDTQYF. In DNA form, the CDR3 reads TGTGCCAGCAGCGCCCGGACAGGGGGAGAGGATACGCAGTATTTT. The gene calls are TRBV9 and TRBJ2-3, with 10 bases that match TRBD1. The ends lost 3 bases at V and 6 bases at J; junction bases unmatched: 7. There are 15 residues in the CDR3. Germline values: CDR1 SGDLS, CDR2 YYNGEE.

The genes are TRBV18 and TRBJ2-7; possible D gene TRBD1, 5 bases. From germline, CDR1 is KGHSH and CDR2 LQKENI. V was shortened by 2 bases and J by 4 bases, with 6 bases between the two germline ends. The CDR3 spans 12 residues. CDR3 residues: CASSPNRYEQYF. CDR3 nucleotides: TGTGCCAGCTCACCAAACAGGTACGAGCAGTACTTC.

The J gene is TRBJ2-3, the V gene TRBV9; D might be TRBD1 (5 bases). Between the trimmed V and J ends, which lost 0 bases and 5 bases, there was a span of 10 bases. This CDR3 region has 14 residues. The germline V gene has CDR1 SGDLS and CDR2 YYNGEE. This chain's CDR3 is CASSVGPTGDTQYF. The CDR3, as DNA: TGTGCCAGCAGCGTAGGCCCAACAGGAGATACGCAGTATTTT. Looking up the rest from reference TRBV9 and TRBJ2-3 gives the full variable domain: DSGVTQTPKHLITATGQRVTLRCSPRSGDLSVYWYQQSLDQGLQFLIQYYNGEERAKGNILERFSAQQFPDLHSELNLSSLELGDSALYFCASSVGPTGDTQYFGPGTRLTVL.

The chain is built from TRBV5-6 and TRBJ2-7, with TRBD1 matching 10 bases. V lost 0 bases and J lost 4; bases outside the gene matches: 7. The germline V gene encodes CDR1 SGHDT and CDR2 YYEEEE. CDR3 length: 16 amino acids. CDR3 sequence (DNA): TGTGCCAGCAGCTTGGGTCCCGGGACAGGGGTATACGAGCAGTACTTC. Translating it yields CASSLGPGTGVYEQYF.

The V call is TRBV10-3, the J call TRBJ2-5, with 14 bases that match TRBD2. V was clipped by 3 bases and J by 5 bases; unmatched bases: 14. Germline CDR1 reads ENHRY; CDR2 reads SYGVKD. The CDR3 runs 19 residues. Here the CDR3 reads CAISDGGTSGGGVGETQYF. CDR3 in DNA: TGTGCCATCAGTGATGGTGGGACTAGCGGGGGAGGGGTCGGGGAGACCCAGTACTTC.

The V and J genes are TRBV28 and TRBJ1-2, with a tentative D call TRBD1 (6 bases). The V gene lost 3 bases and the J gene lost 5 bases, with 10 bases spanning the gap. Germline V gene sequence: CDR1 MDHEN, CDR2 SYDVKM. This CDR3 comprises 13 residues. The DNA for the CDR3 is TGTGCCAGCAGTTTCCGGGGGGCGTATGGCTACACCTTC. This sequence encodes CASSFRGAYGYTF.

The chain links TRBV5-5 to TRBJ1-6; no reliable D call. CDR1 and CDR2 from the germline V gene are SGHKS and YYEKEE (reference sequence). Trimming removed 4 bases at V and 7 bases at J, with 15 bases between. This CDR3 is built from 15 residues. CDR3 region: CASSLDRLKNSPLHF. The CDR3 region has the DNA TGTGCCAGCAGCCTGGATCGACTGAAAAATTCACCCCTCCACTTT.

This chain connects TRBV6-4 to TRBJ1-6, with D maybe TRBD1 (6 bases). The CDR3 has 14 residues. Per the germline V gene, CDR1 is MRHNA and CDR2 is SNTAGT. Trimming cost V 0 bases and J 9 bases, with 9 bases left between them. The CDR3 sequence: CASSDSGAGSPLHF. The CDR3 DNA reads TGTGCCAGCAGTGACTCGGGGGCGGGTTCACCCCTCCACTTT.

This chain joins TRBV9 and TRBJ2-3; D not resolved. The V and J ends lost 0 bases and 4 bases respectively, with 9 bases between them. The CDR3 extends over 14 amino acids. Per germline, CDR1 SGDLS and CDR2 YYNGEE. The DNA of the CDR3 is TGTGCCAGCAGCGTAGCTGTGGGCGCAGATACGCAGTATTTT. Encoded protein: CASSVAVGADTQYF.

This CDR3 is CASSLSAGSNQPQHF. The DNA of the CDR3 is TGCGCCAGCAGCTTGTCCGCAGGGAGCAATCAGCCCCAGCATTTT. This chain uses TRBV5-1 with TRBJ1-5, with D possibly TRBD1 on 5 matching bases. CDR1 and CDR2 from the germline V gene are SGHRS and YFSETQ. V gave up 1 base and J gave up 1 base, with 9 bases separating them. The CDR3 has 15 amino acids.